This T cell receptor beta chain was recovered during a study of OX40 agonist ivuxolimab in advanced cancers. Patients had blood sampled at baseline and again on cycle 4 day 1 and cycle 7 day 1. Overall study findings and caveats: At doses 0.1 to 3.0 mg/kg, CD4+ and CD8+ clones expanded. Fewer expanded clones were found on average in CD4+ than in CD8+ T cells.

This CDR3 contains 15 residues. Germline CDR1 is MNHEY and CDR2 is SMNVEV (reference sequence). Trimming left V 7 bases short and J 0 bases short, with 13 bases between. Note on this clone: Its cognate antigen is unknown.

Produced via immunoSEQ multiplex PCR; TCRdb's table is partial and in-frame only. Found here are 45,000 to 55,000 clones, 84% of them singletons; the top ten hold more than 1.5%. This receptor was identified in an adult with an advanced solid tumor such as melanoma, head and neck, liver or kidney cancer. The sample consisted of CD4+ or CD8+ T cells sorted from blood, taken in a trial of the OX40 agonist ivuxolimab. The chain employs TRBV27 and TRBJ2-1; D might be TRBD1 (6 bases). The CDR3 sequence: CASTSYRVSYNEQFF. The CDR3, as DNA: TGTGCCAGCACCTCCTACAGGGTCTCCTACAATGAGCAGTTCTTC.